The present T cell receptor (beta chain) was sequenced within a study of T cell repertoires in cytomegalovirus infection. Study in general: Indications of both CMV infection and matching HLA type were provided by public TCR beta signatures.

Study-wide points: Identification of carriers of CMV plus the relevant HLA was performed using cumulative public TCR beta family frequency. Dominant in the ex vivo response were TCR beta clonotypes restricted by HLA-C and specific for CMV.

CDR1 and CDR2 (germline): MNHNS, SASEGT. Trimming pared 5 bases from V and 9 bases from J, leaving 11 bases between. The CDR3 is 12 amino acids. In regard to this clonotype: Its antigen is still unknown.

TCRdb re-analysed the reads in MiXCR, keeping a single row per CDR3 protein. The table includes fewer than 200,000 distinct CDR3 sequences, about 20% detected once. This chain uses TRBV6-1 with TRBJ2-1, with D uncertain. Input material: PBMCs. The receptor's source is a human donor in good health (CMV status not recorded). Some clones in this sample may be carry-over from other donors' samples. CDR3 in amino acids: CASSLGGFEQFF. The CDR3 DNA reads as TGTGCCAGCAGTTTGGGCGGTTTTGAGCAGTTCTTC.